This TCR beta chain is from a study of cytomegalovirus exposure and HLA in healthy donors. Turning to the study itself: The 550 to 800 first-cohort repertoires and the 130 or so validation repertoires shared the same platform, a later analysis reported. Study results and caveats: It was reportedly the case that the classifier diagnosed cytomegalovirus status with high specificity and sensitivity. The finding came from a later analysis; first-cohort TCR clusters tended to co-occur in the roughly 120 validation repertoires. Associated with cytomegalovirus, according to the listing, were some 180 TCR beta chains.

Regarding this clone: As yet, its antigen is unknown.

The data were produced by immunoSEQ multiplex PCR, yet TCRdb's version contains in-frame clones alone and is incomplete. The sample contains about 53,000 clones, roughly 93% of which appear only once. The CDR3 has 13 amino acids. The V end lost 5 bases, the J end lost 6 bases, and 11 bases lay between the germline ends. Germline V gene lookup returns CDR1 LNHDA and CDR2 SQIVND (reference sequence). This TCR was sampled from a man aged 18 to 29 in good health and CMV-seronegative. Sequenced material: PBMCs. J is TRBJ1-5 and V is TRBV19; D is possibly TRBD1 (5 bases). The CDR3 DNA follows: TGTGCCAGTAGTTGGGGGGTGGGTCAGCCCCAGCATTTT. Translating gives CASSWGVGQPQHF. The full variable domain, completed using reference TRBV19 and TRBJ1-5, is DGGITQSPKYLFRKEGQNVTLSCEQNLNHDAMYWYRQDPGQGLRLIYYSQIVNDFQKGDIAEGYSVSREKKESFPLTVTSAQKNPTAFYLCASSWGVGQPQHFGDGTRLSIL.